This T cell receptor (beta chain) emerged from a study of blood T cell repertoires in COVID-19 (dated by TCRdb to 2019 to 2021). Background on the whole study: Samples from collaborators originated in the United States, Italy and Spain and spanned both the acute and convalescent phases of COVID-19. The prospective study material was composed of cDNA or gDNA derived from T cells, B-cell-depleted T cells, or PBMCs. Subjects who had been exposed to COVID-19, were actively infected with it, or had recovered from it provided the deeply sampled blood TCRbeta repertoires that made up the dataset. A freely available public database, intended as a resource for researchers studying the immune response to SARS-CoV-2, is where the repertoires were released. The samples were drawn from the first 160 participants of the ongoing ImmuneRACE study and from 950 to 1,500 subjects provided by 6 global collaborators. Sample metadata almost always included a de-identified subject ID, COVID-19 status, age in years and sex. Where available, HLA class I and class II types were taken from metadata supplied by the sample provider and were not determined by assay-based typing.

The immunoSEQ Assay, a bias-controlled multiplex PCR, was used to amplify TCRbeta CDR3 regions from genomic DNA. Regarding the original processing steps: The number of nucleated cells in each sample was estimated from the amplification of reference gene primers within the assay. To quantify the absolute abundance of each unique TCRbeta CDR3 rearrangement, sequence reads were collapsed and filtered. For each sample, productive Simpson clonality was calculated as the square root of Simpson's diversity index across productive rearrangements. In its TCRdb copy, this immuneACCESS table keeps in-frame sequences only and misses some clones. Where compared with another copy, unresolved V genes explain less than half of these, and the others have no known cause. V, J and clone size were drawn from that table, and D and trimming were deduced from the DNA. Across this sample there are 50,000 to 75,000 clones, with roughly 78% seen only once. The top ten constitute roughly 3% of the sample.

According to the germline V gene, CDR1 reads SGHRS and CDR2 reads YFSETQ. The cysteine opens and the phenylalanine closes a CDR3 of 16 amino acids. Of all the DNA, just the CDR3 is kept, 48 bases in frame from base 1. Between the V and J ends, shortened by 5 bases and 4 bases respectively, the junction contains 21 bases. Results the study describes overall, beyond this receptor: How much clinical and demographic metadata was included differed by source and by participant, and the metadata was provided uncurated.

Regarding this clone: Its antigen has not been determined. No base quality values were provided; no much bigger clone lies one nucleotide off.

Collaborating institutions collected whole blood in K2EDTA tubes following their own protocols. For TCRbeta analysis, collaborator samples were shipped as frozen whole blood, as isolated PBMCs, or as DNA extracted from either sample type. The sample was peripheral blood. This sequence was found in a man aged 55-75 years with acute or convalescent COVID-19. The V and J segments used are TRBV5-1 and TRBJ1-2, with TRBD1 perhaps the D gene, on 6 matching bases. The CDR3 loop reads CASRAARGALFYGYTF. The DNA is TGCGCCAGCAGGGCCGCCCGGGGGGCGCTTTTCTATGGCTACACCTTC.